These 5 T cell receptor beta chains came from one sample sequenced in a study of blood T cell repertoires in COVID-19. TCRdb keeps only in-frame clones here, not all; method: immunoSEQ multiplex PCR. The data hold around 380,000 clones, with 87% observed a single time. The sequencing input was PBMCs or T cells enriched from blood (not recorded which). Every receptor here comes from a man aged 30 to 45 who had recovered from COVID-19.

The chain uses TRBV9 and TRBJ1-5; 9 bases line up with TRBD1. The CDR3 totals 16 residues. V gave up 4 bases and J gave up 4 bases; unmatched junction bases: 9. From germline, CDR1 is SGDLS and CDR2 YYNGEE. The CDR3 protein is CASSPGDRVGNQPQHF. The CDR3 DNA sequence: TGTGCCAGCAGCCCAGGGGACAGGGTAGGGAATCAGCCCCAGCATTTT. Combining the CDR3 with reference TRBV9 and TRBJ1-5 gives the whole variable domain DSGVTQTPKHLITATGQRVTLRCSPRSGDLSVYWYQQSLDQGLQFLIQYYNGEERAKGNILERFSAQQFPDLHSELNLSSLELGDSALYFCASSPGDRVGNQPQHFGDGTRLSIL.

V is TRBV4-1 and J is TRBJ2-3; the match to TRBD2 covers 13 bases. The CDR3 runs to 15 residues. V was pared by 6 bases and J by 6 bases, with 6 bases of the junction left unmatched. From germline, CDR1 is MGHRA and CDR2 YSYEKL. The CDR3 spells CASREGLAGRDTQYF. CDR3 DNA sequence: TGCGCCAGCAGGGAGGGACTAGCGGGGCGCGATACGCAGTATTTT.

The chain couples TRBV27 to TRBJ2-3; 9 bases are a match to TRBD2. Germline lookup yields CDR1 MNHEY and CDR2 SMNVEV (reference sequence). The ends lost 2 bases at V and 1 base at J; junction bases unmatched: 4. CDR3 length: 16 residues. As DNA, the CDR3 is TGTGCCAGCAGTTTAGAGGCTAGCGGGGGCACAGATACGCAGTATTTT. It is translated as CASSLEASGGTDTQYF.

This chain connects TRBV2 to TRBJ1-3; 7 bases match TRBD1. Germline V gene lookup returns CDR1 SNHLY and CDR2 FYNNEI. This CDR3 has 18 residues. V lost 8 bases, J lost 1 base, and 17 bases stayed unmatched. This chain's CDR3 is CASQGRIKVTGSGNTIYF. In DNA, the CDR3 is TGTGCCAGCCAAGGTAGAATTAAGGTGACAGGGTCTGGAAACACCATATATTTT. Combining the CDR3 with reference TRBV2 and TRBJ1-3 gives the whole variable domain EPEVTQTPSHQVTQMGQEVILRCVPISNHLYFYWYRQILGQKVEFLVSFYNNEISEKSEIFDDQFSVERPDGSNFTLKIRSTKLEDSAMYFCASQGRIKVTGSGNTIYFGEGSWLTVV.

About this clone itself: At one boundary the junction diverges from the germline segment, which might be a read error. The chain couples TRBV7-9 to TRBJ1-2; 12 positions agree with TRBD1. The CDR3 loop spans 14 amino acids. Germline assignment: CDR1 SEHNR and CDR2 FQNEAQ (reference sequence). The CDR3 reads CASSTGGTGGGYTF. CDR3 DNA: TGCGCCAGCAGCACGGGGGGGACAGGGGGCGGCTACACCTTC.